The 21 T cell receptor beta chains listed next were all sequenced from one sample in a study of CD8+ T cells in alopecia areata. As the sequencing template, cDNA was produced by extracting RNA and reverse transcribing it. The table came from immunoSEQ multiplex PCR; TCRdb's copy has only in-frame clones and leaves some out. The sample carries about 130,000 clones, around 60% recorded once. The source was CD4+ T cells sorted from blood, collected at week 0. The receptors originated from a human donor with alopecia areata.

This chain connects TRBV10-3 to TRBJ2-3; D uncertain. V lost 0 bases and J 0 bases, leaving 10 bases between the germline ends. Per germline, CDR1 ENHRY and CDR2 SYGVKD. This CDR3 is 16 amino acids long. CDR3 DNA: TGTGCCATCAGTGAGTCATCCCAGACTAGCACAGATACGCAGTATTTT. It specifies CAISESSQTSTDTQYF.

The chain is built from TRBV7-3 and TRBJ2-1; 7 bases match TRBD2. CDR1 is SGHTA and CDR2 is FQGTGA in the germline V gene. This CDR3 region has 16 residues. Trimming removed 5 bases from V and 3 bases from J; junction bases left unmatched: 10. This chain's CDR3 is CASSLIGGSIYNEQFF. CDR3 DNA sequence: TGTGCCAGCAGCCTTATTGGCGGGAGCATCTACAATGAGCAGTTCTTC.

The chain has TRBV7-2 and TRBJ2-3; 8 nucleotides line up with TRBD2. This CDR3 contains 13 residues. The V gene end was trimmed by 5 bases and the J gene end by 6 bases; junction bases not matched to a gene: 4. The germline CDR1 and CDR2 sequences are SGHTA and FQGNSA. This CDR3 reads CASSRTSRDTQYF. In DNA form, the CDR3 reads TGTGCCAGCAGCCGGACTAGCAGGGATACGCAGTATTTT.

This clone was recorded only once. This chain links TRBV25-1 with TRBJ2-7, with TRBD1 matching over 12 bases. The CDR3 runs to 15 residues. Per the germline V gene, CDR1 is MGHDK and CDR2 is SYGVNS. The J segment lost 5 bases and the V segment lost 3 bases, leaving 5 bases of the junction unmatched. CDR3 amino acids: CASSDLGQGADEQYF. The CDR3 bases are TGTGCCAGCAGTGACCTGGGACAGGGGGCTGACGAGCAGTACTTC.

The chain employs TRBV11-2 and TRBJ2-1, with 10 positions matching TRBD2. Germline values: CDR1 SGHAT, CDR2 FQNNGV. This CDR3 is built from 15 residues. Trimming at V came to 0 bases and at J to 10 bases, leaving 6 bases not matched to a gene. The DNA of the CDR3 is TGTGCCAGCAGCTTAGACCCTAGCGGGAGCGGGGAGCAGTTCTTC. Translation: CASSLDPSGSGEQFF.

In its sample, this clone was seen a few times. The chain has TRBV4-1 and TRBJ2-3; D ambiguous. CDR3 length: 17 residues. The germline V gene has CDR1 MGHRA and CDR2 YSYEKL. V lost 1 base, J lost 2 bases, and 16 bases lay in between. Here the CDR3 DNA reads TGCGCCAGCAGCCAAGTGGTCACAGCGAGCTTCACAGATACGCAGTATTTT. The encoded protein is CASSQVVTASFTDTQYF.

The V gene is TRBV7-3, the J gene TRBJ2-3; TRBD1 matches 7 bases. Per the germline V gene, CDR1 is SGHTA and CDR2 is FQGTGA. With 5 bases clipped from V and 4 bases from J, the junction kept 3 bases outside the gene matches. This CDR3 is built from 13 residues. The CDR3 coding sequence is TGTGCCAGCAGCACGACAGGGCCAGATACGCAGTATTTT. Translation gives CASSTTGPDTQYF.

The chain recombines TRBV5-6 with TRBJ1-5, with a weak D call TRBD1 (5 bases). Germline assignment: CDR1 SGHDT and CDR2 YYEEEE. V was shortened by 6 bases and J by 5 bases, with 18 bases between the two germline ends. CDR3 length equals 15 residues. CDR3 sequence reads: CASTFGTMGHQPQHF. CDR3 DNA: TGTGCCAGCACCTTCGGGACGATGGGCCATCAGCCCCAGCATTTT.

The chain joins TRBV21-1 to TRBJ2-1; TRBD1 is the table's D call, not checked against the DNA. TRBV21-1 corresponds to a pseudogene. The CDR3 is made up of 17 amino acids. The CDR3 nucleotides are TGTGCCAGCAGCAAAGAGGACGGGACAGGGGCGTACAATGAGCAGTTCTTC. Its translation is CASSKEDGTGAYNEQFF.

This clone turned up a few times. The chain combines TRBV10-3 with TRBJ1-1; TRBD1 agrees at 8 bases. The CDR3 has 15 amino acids. Per the germline V gene, CDR1 is ENHRY and CDR2 is SYGVKD. With 4 bases clipped from V and 0 bases from J, the junction kept 4 bases outside the gene matches. In nucleotides, the CDR3 is TGTGCCATCAGTGGGACAGGGCGCATGAACACTGAAGCTTTCTTT. As protein: CAISGTGRMNTEAFF.

This chain uses TRBV5-1 with TRBJ2-5; D possibly corresponds to TRBD1 (5 bases). Germline CDR1 SGHRS, CDR2 YFSETQ. With 0 bases removed from V and 3 bases from J, the gap between germline ends came to 21 bases. This CDR3 has 18 amino acids. Written as DNA, the CDR3 is TGCGCCAGCAGCTTGGGGACACATCGGGCAGGAGACGAAGAGACCCAGTACTTC. It translates to CASSLGTHRAGDEETQYF.

The chain combines TRBV5-1 with TRBJ2-2; the D is unclear. The germline V gene encodes CDR1 SGHRS and CDR2 YFSETQ. The CDR3 has 15 residues. Trimming took 4 bases from V and 0 from J, leaving 10 bases between them. CDR3: CASSPLEPNTGELFF. CDR3 coding DNA: TGCGCCAGCAGCCCACTGGAACCGAACACCGGGGAGCTGTTTTTT.

This sequence joins TRBV7-2 and TRBJ2-5, with TRBD2 identical over 7 bases. The CDR3 spans 14 residues. CDR1 and CDR2 from the germline V gene are SGHTA and FQGNSA. Unmatched junction bases numbered 9, after V lost 5 bases and J lost 6 bases. CDR3 protein: CASSRTRERKTQYF. CDR3 DNA: TGTGCCAGCAGCCGGACTAGAGAGCGGAAGACCCAGTACTTC.

The genes are TRBV29-1 and TRBJ2-2, with a tentative D call TRBD1 (6 bases). The V and J ends lost 4 bases and 5 bases respectively, with 14 bases between them. The germline gives CDR1 SQVTM, CDR2 ANQGSEA. The CDR3 runs to 14 residues. The chain's CDR3 is CSVAPRGTTGELFF. In DNA, the CDR3 is TGCAGCGTTGCCCCTAGGGGGACAACCGGGGAGCTGTTTTTT.

This clone was observed a handful of times. This CDR3 reads CASSVGNRDEQYF. For the CDR3, the DNA is TGTGCCAGCAGCGTAGGAAACAGGGACGAGCAGTACTTC. V usage is TRBV9 and J usage is TRBJ2-7; TRBD1 is a possible D gene (6 bases). V was clipped by 0 bases and J by 5 bases, with 9 bases between them. This CDR3 has 13 amino acids. Per the germline V gene, CDR1 is SGDLS and CDR2 is YYNGEE.

This sequence joins TRBV6-6 and TRBJ1-5; D gene unclear. The germline V gene encodes CDR1 MNHNY and CDR2 SVGAGI (reference sequence). The CDR3 is 15 amino acids. V was cut by 2 bases and J by 0 bases, with 8 bases left in between. The CDR3 DNA is TGTGCCAGCAGTTACAAGATAAATAGCAATCAGCCCCAGCATTTT. The encoded protein is CASSYKINSNQPQHF.

This clone appeared a few times. The chain carries TRBV15 and TRBJ2-3; no clear D. Trimming left V 0 bases short and J 4 bases short, with 5 bases between. Germline loops: CDR1 LNHNV, CDR2 YYDKDF (reference sequence). CDR3 size: 13 residues. The CDR3 DNA follows: TGTGCCACCAGCAGAGATAGTGCAGATACGCAGTATTTT. It specifies CATSRDSADTQYF.

The chain recombines TRBV6-1 with TRBJ2-5; perhaps D is TRBD1 or TRBD2 (7 bases each). Germline V CDR1 and CDR2: MNHNS, SASEGT. This CDR3 is 15 amino acids long. Trimming left V 1 base short and J 4 bases short, with 13 bases between. As DNA, the CDR3 is TGTGCCAGCAGTGAAGGACAGGGAGGGCGAGAGACCCAGTACTTC. The encoded protein is CASSEGQGGRETQYF.

The chain carries TRBV6-5 and TRBJ2-5; D unresolved. The CDR3 runs 14 residues. CDR1 is MNHEY and CDR2 is SVGAGI in the germline V gene. Trimming stripped 5 bases from V and 2 bases from J, with 12 bases between. In DNA form, the CDR3 reads TGTGCCAGCAGTCGCCTTACAGAGCAAGAGACCCAGTACTTC. Residues: CASSRLTEQETQYF.

The chain joins TRBV19 to TRBJ2-2; D may be TRBD1 (6 bases). There are 14 residues in the CDR3. Per the germline V gene, CDR1 is LNHDA and CDR2 is SQIVND (reference sequence). CDR3 amino acids: CASRGHDSTGELFF. The CDR3 bases are TGTGCTTCCCGGGGACACGATTCCACCGGGGAGCTGTTTTTT.

The genes are TRBV30 and TRBJ1-4; TRBD1 is a possible D gene (5 bases). The CDR3 consists of 15 residues. Trimming took off 0 bases at V and 5 bases at J, with 13 bases between the two ends. Germline CDR1 and CDR2: GTSNPN and SVGIG (reference sequence). DNA for the CDR3: TGTGCCTGGAGTGTAATCCGGGGGGGAAATGAAAAACTGTTTTTT. This gives the protein CAWSVIRGGNEKLFF.